This T cell receptor beta chain stems from a study of response to subunit inactivated influenza vaccine. Study-wide findings and caveats: A suggestion made by the authors is that each seasonal influenza vaccination recruits few new T cells.

Between the trimmed V and J ends, which lost 7 bases and 4 bases, there was a span of 11 bases. The CDR3 is 12 residues long. In germline, CDR1 is MDHEN, CDR2 SYDVKM. Turning to this clonotype: Its antigen is still unknown.

TCRdb redid the calling of the RT-PCR reads with MiXCR, one entry per CDR3 protein. The data hold hundreds of thousands of distinct CDR3 sequences, with more than 15% observed a single time. This clonotype originated in a man aged 50-59 years who received an inactivated influenza vaccine. Sequencing was performed on PBMCs from blood, taken 11 to 12 days after vaccination. This chain joins TRBV28 and TRBJ2-7, with D tentatively TRBD2 (6 bases). CDR3 loop: CASNRSGYEQYF. The CDR3 DNA reads TGTGCCAGCAATAGGAGCGGGTACGAGCAGTACTTC.